This T cell receptor (beta chain) was captured by sequencing in a study of blood T cell repertoires in COVID-19. Looking at the study overall: The United States, Italy and Spain were the sources of the acute and convalescent COVID-19 samples. PBMCs, B-cell-depleted T cells, or T cells provided the cDNA or gDNA that made up the material.

Original data processing: Amplification of reference gene primers was used by the study to estimate nucleated cell counts. Some clones are missing from TCRdb's copy, which holds only in-frame ones; the method was immunoSEQ multiplex PCR. For V, J and clone size, that table is used; D and trimming come from the DNA. The sample shows tens of thousands of clones, roughly four fifths of them seen only once. This clone was detected once. The CDR3 has 15 residues. Germline V gene data show CDR1 as MNHNY and CDR2 as SVGAGI (reference sequence). The V gene lost 8 bases and the J gene lost 3 bases, with 18 bases spanning the gap.

J is TRBJ2-3 and V is TRBV6-6; tentative D call: TRBD1 (6 bases). This TCR derives from a man in his sixties with acute or convalescent COVID-19. What was sequenced was peripheral blood. Written as DNA, the CDR3 is TGTGCCAGCGGGGCAGGGGCGGTGGGGACAGATACGCAGTATTTT. This encodes CASGAGAVGTDTQYF.